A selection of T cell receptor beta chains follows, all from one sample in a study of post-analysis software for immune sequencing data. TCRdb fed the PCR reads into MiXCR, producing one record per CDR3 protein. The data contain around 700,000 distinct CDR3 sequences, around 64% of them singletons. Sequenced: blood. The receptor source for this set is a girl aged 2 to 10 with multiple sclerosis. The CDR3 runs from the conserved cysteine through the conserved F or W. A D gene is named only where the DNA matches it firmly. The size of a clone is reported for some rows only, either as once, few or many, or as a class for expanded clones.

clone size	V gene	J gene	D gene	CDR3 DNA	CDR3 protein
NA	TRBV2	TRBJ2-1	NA	TGTGCCAGTAAAGCGGAAAATGAGCAGTTCTTC	CASKAENEQFF
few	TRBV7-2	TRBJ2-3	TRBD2	TGTGCCAGCAGCTCCCTCTCTAGCGGGGGGGCCTATACGCAGTATTTT	CASSSLSSGGAYTQYF
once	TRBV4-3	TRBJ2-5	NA	TGCGCCAACAGCCAAGATCGGGCCGGAGAGACCCAGTACTTC	CANSQDRAGETQYF
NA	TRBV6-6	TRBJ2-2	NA	TGTGCCAGCAGTCGAGACAGAAGACAGTCCGGGGAGCTGTTTTTT	CASSRDRRQSGELFF
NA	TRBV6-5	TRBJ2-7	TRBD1	TGTGCCAGCAGCCGGACAGGGAGCATCTACGAGCAGTACTTC	CASSRTGSIYEQYF
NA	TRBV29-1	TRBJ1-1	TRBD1	TGCAGCGTTGTGACAGGGATAAACACTGAAGCTTTCTTT	CSVVTGINTEAFF
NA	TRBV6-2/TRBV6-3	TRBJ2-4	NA	TGTGCCAGCAGGCTTATAGCCAAAAACATTCAGTACTTC	CASRLIAKNIQYF
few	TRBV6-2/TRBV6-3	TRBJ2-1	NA	TGTGCCAGCAGGGTTCGGAATGAGCAGTTCTTC	CASRVRNEQFF
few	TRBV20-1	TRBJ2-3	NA	TGCACCGGGGAATACACCACAGATACGCAGTATTTT	CTGEYTTDTQYF
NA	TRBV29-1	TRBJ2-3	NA	TGCAGCGCCCGAGGGGGAGGGGGCAGAACAGATACGCAGTATTTT	CSARGGGGRTDTQYF